This TCR beta chain emerged from a study of blood T cells in healthy people across ages. The germline V gene has CDR1 SQVTM and CDR2 ANQGSEA. The V gene lost 7 bases and the J gene lost 1 base, with 13 bases spanning the gap. The CDR3 is made up of 13 amino acids. Primed by a sample-barcoded 5' primer and a J-beta primer mix, a second PCR proceeded for 7 to 11 cycles. TCRdb re-derived calls from the 5' RACE reads in MiXCR, one entry per CDR3 protein. The sample includes hundreds of thousands of distinct CDR3 sequences, roughly 29% of them seen just once. This clonotype has ten or more counts. Its cognate antigen is unknown. Overall study results and limits: PBMCs were not sorted, which prevented a conclusive comparison of naive versus antigen-experienced cells. Higher diversity and more naive CD4+ cells were features of long-lived donors, compared to aged donors.

This TCR came from a woman between 65 and 79 years old in good health. The rearrangement uses TRBV29-1 and TRBJ1-1; a possible D gene is TRBD1 (6 bases). The sample consisted of blood. CDR3 in DNA: TGCAGCGCCTGGACGGGGGCGAACACTGAAGCTTTCTTT. Translating it yields CSAWTGANTEAFF.